This T cell receptor (beta chain) is drawn from a study of T cell repertoires in cytomegalovirus infection. TCRdb reprocessed the reads via MiXCR and lists one record per CDR3 protein. Counted here are some 800,000 distinct CDR3 sequences, about 28% occurring once; the ten biggest clones make up approximately 14%. The CDR3 length is 13 residues. The V and J ends lost 6 bases and 6 bases respectively, with 15 bases between them. This clonotype was detected ten times or more. Antigen unknown. The chain links TRBV12-3 or TRBV12-4 to TRBJ2-7; maybe TRBD1 (5 bases). The material was cultured CD8+ T cells from PBMCs, obtained from culture after CMV antigen stimulation. The TCR comes from a human donor in good health (CMV status not recorded). Some clones in this sample may be carry-over from other donors' samples. CDR3 DNA: TGTGCCAGCAGCCCCGGTGCAGGGTCCGAGCAGTACGTC. As protein: CASSPGAGSEQYV.